Detailed here is one T cell receptor beta chain. The antigen is unknown. The read gets to within 3 residues of the CDR3 end, and the germline J gene fills in the rest. This table comes from immunoSEQ multiplex PCR, and its TCRdb copy is limited to in-frame clones, with some not included. The sample totals tens of thousands of clones; its top ten clones hold almost 10%. The data were taken from a study of T cells in women clearing cervical HPV infection. Overall study context: Cases were women with histologically confirmed HPV16-related CIN3 or worse, including 2 invasive cancers.

Overall study results and limits: TRBV6-7 abundance was lower in cases than controls (roughly 0.12% versus 0.15%).

Germline-derived CDR1 and CDR2 are MRHNA and SNTAGT. V dropped 4 bases and J dropped 6 bases, with 15 bases sitting between them. This CDR3 is 14 amino acids long. The sample was blood buffy coat. The receptor was isolated from a woman aged 18-70 years with a cervical HPV16 infection that either progressed to CIN3+ or cleared (not recorded which). This chain uses TRBV6-4 with TRBJ1-1, with D maybe TRBD1 (6 bases). CDR3 DNA, as far as it was read: TGTGCCAGCAGTGGACGAGCAGGGGAGGCTGAA. The encoded protein is CASSGRAGEAE. The CDR3 as a whole reads CASSGRAGEAEAFF.